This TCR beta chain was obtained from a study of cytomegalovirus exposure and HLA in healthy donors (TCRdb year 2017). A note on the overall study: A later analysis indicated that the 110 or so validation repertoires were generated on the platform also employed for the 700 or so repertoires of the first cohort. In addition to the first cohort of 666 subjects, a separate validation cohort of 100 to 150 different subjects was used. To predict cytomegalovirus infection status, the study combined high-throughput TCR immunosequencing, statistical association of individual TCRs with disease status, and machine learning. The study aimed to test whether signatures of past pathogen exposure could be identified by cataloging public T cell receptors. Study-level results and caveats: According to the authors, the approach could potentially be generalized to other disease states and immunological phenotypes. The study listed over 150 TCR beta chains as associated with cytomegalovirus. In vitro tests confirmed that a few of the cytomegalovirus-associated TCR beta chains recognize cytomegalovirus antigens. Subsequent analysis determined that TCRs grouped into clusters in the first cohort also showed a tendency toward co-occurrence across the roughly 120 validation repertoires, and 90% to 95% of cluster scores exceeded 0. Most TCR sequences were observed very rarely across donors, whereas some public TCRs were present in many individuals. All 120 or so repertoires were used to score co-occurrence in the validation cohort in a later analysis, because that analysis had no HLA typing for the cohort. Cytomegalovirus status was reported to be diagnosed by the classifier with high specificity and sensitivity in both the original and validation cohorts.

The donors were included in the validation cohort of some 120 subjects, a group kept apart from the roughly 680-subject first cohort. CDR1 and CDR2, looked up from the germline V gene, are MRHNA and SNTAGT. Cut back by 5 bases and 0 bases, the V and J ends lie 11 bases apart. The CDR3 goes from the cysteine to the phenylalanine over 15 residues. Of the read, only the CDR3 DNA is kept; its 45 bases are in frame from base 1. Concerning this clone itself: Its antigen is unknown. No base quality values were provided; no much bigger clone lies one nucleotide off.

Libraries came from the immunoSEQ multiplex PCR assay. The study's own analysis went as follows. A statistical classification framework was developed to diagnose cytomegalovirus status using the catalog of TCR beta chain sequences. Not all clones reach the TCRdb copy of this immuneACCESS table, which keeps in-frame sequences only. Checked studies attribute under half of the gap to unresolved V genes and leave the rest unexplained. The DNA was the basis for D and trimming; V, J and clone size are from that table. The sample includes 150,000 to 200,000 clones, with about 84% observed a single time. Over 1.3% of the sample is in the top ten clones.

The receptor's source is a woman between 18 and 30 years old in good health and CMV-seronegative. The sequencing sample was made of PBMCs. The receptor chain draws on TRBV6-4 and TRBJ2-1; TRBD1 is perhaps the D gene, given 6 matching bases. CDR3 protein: CASSRMGASYNEQFF. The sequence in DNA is TGTGCCAGCAGTCGAATGGGGGCCTCCTACAATGAGCAGTTCTTC.